One sample yielded the 8 T cell receptor beta chains listed below, sequenced in a study of CD8+CD57+ T cells in acquired aplastic anemia. Previously, flow cytometry had revealed CD8+CD57+ cell expansion in the patients chosen for sequencing. The template for TCR beta VDJ and CDR3 sequence profiling was genomic DNA. TCRdb recomputed calls from the reads with MiXCR, one row per CDR3 protein. This table has just over 450,000 distinct CDR3 sequences, less than 35% appearing once. Sequences were obtained from sorted CD4+, CD8+, or CD8+CD57+ T cells (not recorded which) from PBMCs. The origin of the receptors is a human donor with aplastic anemia.

In this sample, this clonotype turned up a few times. V usage is TRBV4-1 and J usage is TRBJ2-3, with 10 bases matching TRBD1. CDR1 is MGHRA, CDR2 YSYEKL, per germline. This CDR3 is built from 17 residues. The V gene end was trimmed by 0 bases and the J gene end by 2 bases; junction bases not matched to a gene: 5. The CDR3 nucleotides read TGCGCCAGCAGCCAAGAAGGGACAGGGGCAATCACAGATACGCAGTATTTT. It codes for CASSQEGTGAITDTQYF.

The chain carries TRBV3-1 and TRBJ1-4; 7 bases are a match to TRBD1. Germline loops: CDR1 LGHDT, CDR2 YNNKEL (reference sequence). The ends lost 3 bases at V and 2 bases at J; junction bases unmatched: 6. This CDR3 contains 16 residues. The CDR3: CASSHTGEGTNEKLFF. In DNA form, the CDR3 reads TGTGCCAGCAGCCATACAGGGGAAGGGACTAATGAAAAACTGTTTTTT. The variable domain in full, with the rest retrieved from reference TRBV3-1 and TRBJ1-4, is DTAVSQTPKYLVTQMGNDKSIKCEQNLGHDTMYWYKQDSKKFLKIMFSYNNKELIINETVPNRFSPKSPDKAHLNLHINSLELGDSAVYFCASSHTGEGTNEKLFFGSGTQLSVL.

V is TRBV2 and J is TRBJ1-3, with D uncertain. This CDR3 is 14 amino acids long. V lost 6 bases to trimming and J lost 0 bases, with 9 bases between them. The V gene's germline CDR1 is SNHLY and CDR2 FYNNEI. The CDR3 is CASRPDLSGNTIYF. The CDR3 region has the DNA TGTGCCAGCAGACCCGATCTCTCTGGAAACACCATATATTTT.

This clonotype was picked up many times. The germline gene is not matched at one end of the junction; a read error may be the cause. The chain employs TRBV5-1 and TRBJ1-3; no clear D. Germline loops: CDR1 SGHRS, CDR2 YFSETQ. CDR3 length: 14 amino acids. The CDR3 DNA sequence: TGTGCCAGCAGCTTAGCCGGGCAGGGAAACACCATATATTTT. Translation: CASSLAGQGNTIYF.

The chain carries TRBV12-3 or TRBV12-4 and TRBJ1-2; the D gene is possibly TRBD1 (5 bases). This CDR3 spans 11 amino acids. V dropped 10 bases and J dropped 8 bases, with 14 bases sitting between them. The DNA of the CDR3 is TGTGCCACCAATGGGGACGGGGGCTACACCTTC. It is translated as CATNGDGGYTF.

To note about this clonotype: A read error may account for a junction end that differs from germline. This chain connects TRBV10-3 to TRBJ2-5, with 8 bases identical to TRBD1. This CDR3 is built from 13 residues. In germline, CDR1 is ENHRY, CDR2 SYGVKD. The CDR3 DNA reads TGTGCCAGCAGTTACCCAGGGGGCAAGACCCAGTACTTC. This encodes CASSYPGGKTQYF.

The table lists this clonotype with many counts. The gene calls are TRBV20-1 and TRBJ1-2; TRBD1 agrees at 8 bases. The V gene end was trimmed by 4 bases and the J gene end by 8 bases; junction bases not matched to a gene: 6. Germline CDR1 and CDR2: DFQATT and SNEGSKA (reference sequence). This CDR3 contains 12 residues. This CDR3 is CSANQGAIGYTF. The CDR3, as DNA: TGCAGTGCTAATCAGGGGGCAATCGGCTACACCTTC.

In this sample, this clonotype turned up many times. The gene calls are TRBV9 and TRBJ2-7; D not certain. Trimming removed 0 bases from V and 3 bases from J, with 10 bases in between. Germline CDR1 SGDLS, CDR2 YYNGEE. The CDR3 sequence is 14 residues long. The CDR3 DNA reads as TGTGCCAGCAGCGTAGACGCGACCAACTACGAGCAGTACTTC. Amino acid sequence: CASSVDATNYEQYF. Using reference TRBV9 and TRBJ2-7 for the parts outside the CDR3, the full variable domain is DSGVTQTPKHLITATGQRVTLRCSPRSGDLSVYWYQQSLDQGLQFLIQYYNGEERAKGNILERFSAQQFPDLHSELNLSSLELGDSALYFCASSVDATNYEQYFGPGTRLTVT.